The clone carrying this T cell receptor beta chain was recorded a few times. These data come from a study of blood T cell repertoires in COVID-19. Study-wide context: Sources were T cells, B-cell-depleted T cells, or PBMCs; the material itself was cDNA or gDNA.

In the source study's methods: By means of reference gene primer amplification, nucleated cell counts were estimated. Produced via immunoSEQ multiplex PCR; TCRdb's table is partial and in-frame only. V and J calls and clone size are given by that table; D and trimming were obtained from the DNA. The repertoire consists of 200,000 to 250,000 clones, with about nine tenths occurring once and the leading ten covering roughly 2.5%. The V gene's germline CDR1 is LGHNT and CDR2 FRNRAP. V lost 1 base to trimming and J lost 3 bases; unmatched junction nucleotides: 15. CDR3 length: 19 residues. This chain connects TRBV12-5 to TRBJ1-3; 7 bases map to TRBD1. Sequencing was carried out using peripheral blood. The source is a woman aged 60-75 years with acute or convalescent COVID-19. CDR3 amino acids: CASGLGHGGQSGFGNTIYF. The CDR3, as DNA: TGTGCTAGTGGTTTGGGTCATGGGGGACAGTCGGGCTTTGGAAACACCATATATTTT.